This TCR beta chain was recorded in a study of identical twins. General study points: The degree of excess twin sharing was weaker in beta out-of-frame sequences. Beta clonotypes that were abundant in cord blood contained fewer insertions, a pattern absent from memory repertoires. In drawing conclusions, the study used cross-sectional statistical analysis and did not follow the same donors. Low generation probability was overrepresented in out-of-frame alpha sequences shared by twins.

For this clonotype: Its matching antigen is unknown.

This CDR3 comprises 14 residues. Between the trimmed V and J ends, which lost 5 bases and 5 bases, there was a span of 12 bases. Germline CDR1 and CDR2: LGHNT and FRNRAP. TCRdb called the 5' RACE reads again in MiXCR, with one record for every CDR3 protein. The sample includes 250,000 or so distinct CDR3 sequences, roughly 8.7% of them seen just once. This same sample was also taken into another study, of yellow fever vaccine responses in identical twins.

This clonotype was obtained from a woman between 18 and 29 years old in good health. The V gene is TRBV12-5, the J gene TRBJ2-2, with D possibly matching TRBD1 (6 bases). The sample consisted of CD8+ T cells sorted from blood. The CDR3 nucleotides are TGTGCTAGTGGTGTGACAGGAAGAACCGGGGAGCTGTTTTTT. This codes for CASGVTGRTGELFF.